By its share, the clone carrying this TCR beta chain is medium-sized. The target antigen is unknown. TCR beta rearrangements were amplified from peripheral blood genomic DNA. A mixed TRB-A/B primer pool amplified rearranged TRB by multiplex touch-down PCR. TCRdb processed the multiplex PCR reads anew with MiXCR; each CDR3 protein has one entry. The sample has around 3,000 distinct CDR3 sequences, approximately 30% seen once. The sample is drawn from a study of T cell repertoires in aging, cancer and after chemotherapy. The CDR3 totals 13 residues. The germline V gene has CDR1 SGHDT and CDR2 YYEEEE. V gave up 4 bases and J gave up 7 bases, with 13 bases separating them. Broader study findings: Untreated cancer patients had significantly lower blood TCR diversity than age-matched healthy donors. Median generation probability rose over the chemotherapy interval in each cancer cohort, suggesting rebound thymic output.

The chain uses TRBV5-6 and TRBJ2-3, with D possibly being TRBD1 (5 bases). Specimen: blood. The TCR was taken from a human donor in good health. The CDR3 DNA reads TGTGCCAGCAGCCCCGATGGGGCCTATACGCAGTATTTT. It yields the protein CASSPDGAYTQYF.